These T cell receptor beta chains were read from a single sample in a study of T cell repertoires in cytomegalovirus infection. These receptors lack a known antigen. One entry per CDR3 protein results from TCRdb running MiXCR on the reads. The sample lists approximately 910,000 distinct CDR3 sequences, about a third seen once, with over 12% in the top ten. Specimen: cultured CD8+ T cells from PBMCs, collected from culture after CMV antigen stimulation. The receptors stem from a human donor in good health (CMV status not recorded). Some clones in this sample may be carry-over from other donors' samples. CDR3s include the opening cysteine and the closing phenylalanine or tryptophan. A row's size may be missing; if present it is once, few, many or a size class.

J,size,V,CDR3
TRBJ1-5,NA,TRBV28,CASSVPSGGATRNQPQHF
TRBJ2-3,many,TRBV27,CASSSLRASTDTQYF
TRBJ2-1,NA,TRBV28,CASSLQSVRSNEQFF
TRBJ2-2,NA,TRBV4-2,CASSQLSGGYAGELFF
TRBJ2-1,many,TRBV7-8,CASSYNVVATSRRNEQFF
TRBJ2-6,many,TRBV7-2,CASSTGGANVLTF
TRBJ1-1,few,TRBV13,CASSGRRDRGLYTEAFF
TRBJ2-1,NA,TRBV6-5,CASSTVTGGAYNEQFF
TRBJ2-7,NA,TRBV10-3,CAIRFGQEYEQYF
TRBJ1-6,few,TRBV11-2,CASSLGRQGNSPLHF
TRBJ2-7,many,TRBV4-1,CASSQSSGTGVEQYF
TRBJ2-2,NA,TRBV3-1,CASSQVIKVRANTGELFF
TRBJ2-5,NA,TRBV15,CATSRAGTPSQETQYF
TRBJ1-4,NA,TRBV7-9,CASSWTYEGSGEKLFF
TRBJ2-6,few,TRBV7-3,CASSLLTGYSGANVLTF
TRBJ2-1,NA,TRBV24-1,CATSDPKTGFDEQFF
TRBJ1-2,NA,TRBV12-3/TRBV12-4,CASRFDREPVNYGYTF
TRBJ2-3,NA,TRBV20-1,CSGGGLASGDTQYF
TRBJ1-4,NA,TRBV27,CASSLYNEGEKLFF
TRBJ2-7,NA,TRBV6-1,CASSQGTSAYEQYF
TRBJ2-5,few,TRBV7-9,CASSTTGTGLPETQYF
TRBJ1-1,many,TRBV7-8,CASSLGSGLRLTNTEAFF
TRBJ2-6,few,TRBV7-6,CASSSFGQAPSGANVLTF
TRBJ2-2,NA,TRBV10-3,CAIRLTGDTGELFF
TRBJ2-7,many,TRBV7-6,CASSPYRGRGSYEQYF
TRBJ1-6,NA,TRBV25-1,CASSNRTGRNSPLHF
TRBJ1-1,many,TRBV12-3/TRBV12-4,CASSFDRLDGKMNTEAFF
TRBJ1-2,NA,TRBV4-1,CASSQAPDEGAYGYTF
TRBJ2-6,NA,TRBV20-1,CSAGQDAGANVQTF
TRBJ2-5,few,TRBV4-1,CASSPLPGGQETQYF